This T cell receptor beta chain comes out of a study of CD8+CD57+ T cells in acquired aplastic anemia (dated by TCRdb to 2017 to 2018). In the study overall: On average, sorted CD4+ and CD8+ cells yielded roughly 3.4 ug of extracted DNA, with a range of about 0.17 to 27.4 ug. CD8+CD57+ expansion was defined as frequency above the mean frequency observed in healthy subjects.

Study-level results and caveats: No significant difference in CD8+ Simpson's diversity was found between patients and healthy controls (P=0.060). Around 27 CD8+ CDR3 sequences were shared between patients and controls but appeared highly expressed in patients and within their immunodominant clones.

Of note for this clonotype: Its antigen remains unidentified. Nothing much larger sits one base from this clone, and base qualities are not available.

Profiling of TCR beta VDJ combinations and CDR3 sequences used genomic DNA as the template. An Illumina HiSeq 2000 was used for TCR repertoire sequencing. The source study handled its data this way. TRBV/TRBJ rearrangement plots, CDR3 size and DJ length profiles, and Simpson's diversity index were used to assess repertoires. The most abundant DNA sequence in the deep sequencing data was defined as the immunodominant clone. CDR3 amino acid sequences were checked for sharing between subjects and were compared against published repertoires and the VDJdb database. TCRdb passed the public sequencing reads through fastp at Q25 and MiXCR, retaining productive beta sequences. CDR3 protein sequences are deduplicated, and each keeps its most common genes and DNA. TCRdb's processing, not the authors' own work, is the source of the V and J calls. Here the sample has 250,000 to 300,000 distinct CDR3 sequences; 45% to 65% occur a single time. The ten largest clones add up to 1% to 1.5% of the sample.

Flow cytometry had shown CD8+CD57+ cell expansion in the patients selected for sequencing. Every patient had a diagnosis of severe acquired aplastic anemia based on International Study of Aplastic Anemia and Agranulocytosis and Camitta criteria. No patient had received any therapy when blood was sampled. In this study, sorted CD4+ and CD8+ T cells from the blood of healthy subjects and of severe aplastic anemia patients had their TCR repertoires deep-sequenced. Patients were enrolled in the USA under clinicaltrials.gov protocols 00001620, 01623167, 00001397, 00071045, 00081523 and 00961064. Ficoll-Paque density gradient centrifugation was used to isolate peripheral blood mononuclear cells. Before DNA was extracted, CD4+ and CD8+ T cells were sorted using either FACS or magnetic beads. From the cysteine up to the phenylalanine, the CDR3 has a length of 16 residues. Only the CDR3 DNA is retained, 48 bases long and in frame from the first base. The germline V and J ends show losses of 5 bases and 1 base respectively, and no gene match explains 8 bases of the junction. The germline V gene sets CDR1 to SGDLS and CDR2 to YYNGEE.

The chain is made from TRBV9 and TRBJ2-3, and 9 junction bases match TRBD2. Sequencing was performed on sorted CD4+, CD8+, or CD8+CD57+ T cells (not recorded which) from PBMCs. This receptor was taken from a human donor with aplastic anemia. The bases read TGTGCCAGCAGTTTCCTAGCGGGACTCCGCACAGATACGCAGTATTTT. This gives the protein CASSFLAGLRTDTQYF.